This is a list of T cell receptor beta chains from one sample in a study of PD-1 blockade in mismatch repair-deficient tumors. Sequenced by immunoSEQ multiplex PCR; TCRdb stores in-frame clones only, minus some. The sample lists about 120,000 clones, approximately 90% occurring once. The sample in question was peripheral blood, obtained 44 weeks after starting pembrolizumab. These receptors all stem from an adult with mismatch repair-deficient cancer. CDR3s include the opening cysteine and the closing phenylalanine or tryptophan. A D gene is named only where the DNA matches it firmly. Size values are once, few and many counts, or a class for expanded clones, and some rows have none.

clone size: .; J gene: TRBJ2-1; D gene: TRBD1; V gene: TRBV11-3; CDR3 DNA: TGTGCCAGCAGCTCAGGGGGAGTATACAATGAGCAGTTCTTC; CDR3 protein: CASSSGGVYNEQFF
clone size: .; J gene: TRBJ2-7; D gene: .; V gene: TRBV4-1; CDR3 DNA: TGCGCCAGCAGCCAAGATAAGGACGAATCCTACGAGCAGTACTTC; CDR3 protein: CASSQDKDESYEQYF
clone size: .; J gene: TRBJ2-7; D gene: .; V gene: TRBV7-2; CDR3 DNA: TGTGCCAGCAGCTTAGTGAGAGGAGGGTACTACGAGCAGTACTTC; CDR3 protein: CASSLVRGGYYEQYF
clone size: .; J gene: TRBJ1-2; D gene: .; V gene: TRBV7-9; CDR3 DNA: TGTGCCAGCAGCCCTGGGCCCTGGCGGACCTATGGCTACACCTTC; CDR3 protein: CASSPGPWRTYGYTF
clone size: .; J gene: TRBJ1-2; D gene: .; V gene: TRBV6-5; CDR3 DNA: TGTGCCAGCACCCCCCTAGGGGGAAACTATGGCTACACCTTC; CDR3 protein: CASTPLGGNYGYTF
clone size: .; J gene: TRBJ2-7; D gene: .; V gene: TRBV20-1; CDR3 DNA: TGCAGTGCTAGAGATGCTTACGAGCAGTACTTC; CDR3 protein: CSARDAYEQYF
clone size: .; J gene: TRBJ2-5; D gene: .; V gene: TRBV28; CDR3 DNA: TGTGCCAGCAGTACAACGTTCACTCAGCAAGAGACCCAGTACTTC; CDR3 protein: CASSTTFTQQETQYF
clone size: .; J gene: TRBJ2-5; D gene: .; V gene: TRBV7-8; CDR3 DNA: TGTGCCAGCAGACCACCGGGGGAAGAGACCCAGTACTTC; CDR3 protein: CASRPPGEETQYF
clone size: .; J gene: TRBJ2-1; D gene: .; V gene: TRBV10-1; CDR3 DNA: TGCGCCAGCAGTGATCCCTACGGGGGCTACAATGAGCAGTTCTTC; CDR3 protein: CASSDPYGGYNEQFF
clone size: .; J gene: TRBJ1-3; D gene: .; V gene: TRBV9; CDR3 DNA: TGTGCCAGCAGCTATACCGCTGACACCGCCTCTGGAAACACCATATATTTT; CDR3 protein: CASSYTADTASGNTIYF
clone size: .; J gene: TRBJ2-2; D gene: .; V gene: TRBV7-9; CDR3 DNA: TGTGCCAGCAGCCCCACCCATAGCCGAGGACAGTCGAACACCGGGGAGCTGTTTTTT; CDR3 protein: CASSPTHSRGQSNTGELFF
clone size: .; J gene: TRBJ2-7; D gene: .; V gene: TRBV7-8; CDR3 DNA: TGTGCCAGCAGCTTACCGAGGGTAGGCGAGCAGTACTTC; CDR3 protein: CASSLPRVGEQYF
clone size: .; J gene: TRBJ2-1; D gene: TRBD1; V gene: TRBV7-7; CDR3 DNA: TGTGCTAGCAGCTTAGATGACAGGGAATACAATGAGCAGTTCTTC; CDR3 protein: CASSLDDREYNEQFF
clone size: .; J gene: TRBJ2-3; D gene: .; V gene: TRBV11-3; CDR3 DNA: TGTGCCAGCAGCGTCCTAGCGTCGATAGATACGCAGTATTTT; CDR3 protein: CASSVLASIDTQYF
clone size: .; J gene: TRBJ1-1; D gene: .; V gene: TRBV5-1; CDR3 DNA: TGCGCCAGCAGCTTGGCCCGGCAGGGGCTGAACACTGAAGCTTTCTTT; CDR3 protein: CASSLARQGLNTEAFF
clone size: .; J gene: TRBJ2-3; D gene: .; V gene: TRBV28; CDR3 DNA: TGTGCCAGCAGTTTTGGGTCCTACACCCAGGGGGATACGCAGTATTTT; CDR3 protein: CASSFGSYTQGDTQYF
clone size: .; J gene: TRBJ2-2; D gene: .; V gene: TRBV27; CDR3 DNA: TGTGCCAGCAGTCGCCTATGGGGGTCAGGCACCGGGGAGCTGTTTTTT; CDR3 protein: CASSRLWGSGTGELFF
clone size: few; J gene: TRBJ1-4; D gene: .; V gene: TRBV6-5; CDR3 DNA: TGTGCCAGCAGTTACAGGGGCGGTGAAAAACTGTTTTTT; CDR3 protein: CASSYRGGEKLFF
clone size: .; J gene: TRBJ2-7; D gene: TRBD2; V gene: TRBV5-4; CDR3 DNA: TGTGCCAGCAGCTTGGGAGCGGGAAAGGGTTACGAGCAGTACTTC; CDR3 protein: CASSLGAGKGYEQYF
clone size: .; J gene: TRBJ2-1; D gene: .; V gene: TRBV7-3; CDR3 DNA: TGTGCCAGCAGCCTACTAGCTAGCTCCTACAATGAGCAGTTCTTC; CDR3 protein: CASSLLASSYNEQFF
clone size: .; J gene: TRBJ2-7; D gene: .; V gene: TRBV9; CDR3 DNA: TGTGCCAGCAGCGGGACACTAACCTACGAGCAGTACTTC; CDR3 protein: CASSGTLTYEQYF
clone size: .; J gene: TRBJ1-1; D gene: .; V gene: TRBV29-1; CDR3 DNA: TGCAGCGTTGATAAGATGACTGAAGCTTTCTTT; CDR3 protein: CSVDKMTEAFF
clone size: .; J gene: TRBJ2-3; D gene: .; V gene: TRBV11-2; CDR3 DNA: TGTGCCAGCAGCTTAACTGACCTCGGTAGCATGGATACGCAGTATTTT; CDR3 protein: CASSLTDLGSMDTQYF
clone size: once; J gene: TRBJ2-1; D gene: .; V gene: TRBV27; CDR3 DNA: TGTGCCAGCAGTTTAAGGTCCTCCAGTGAGCAGTTCTTC; CDR3 protein: CASSLRSSSEQFF
clone size: .; J gene: TRBJ2-5; D gene: TRBD2; V gene: TRBV10-3; CDR3 DNA: TGTGCCATCAGTGATCCAGCGGGAGAAGGAGAGACCCAGTACTTC; CDR3 protein: CAISDPAGEGETQYF
clone size: .; J gene: TRBJ2-1; D gene: TRBD2; V gene: TRBV7-9; CDR3 DNA: TGTGCCAGCAGACCTGGGCGGGACTACTCCAATGAGCAGTTCTTC; CDR3 protein: CASRPGRDYSNEQFF
clone size: .; J gene: TRBJ2-3; D gene: TRBD1; V gene: TRBV5-1; CDR3 DNA: TGCGCCAGCAGCTTGCCGATGGGACAGTTCTCCCCTTCCCGCACAGATACGCAGTATTTT; CDR3 protein: CASSLPMGQFSPSRTDTQYF
clone size: .; J gene: TRBJ2-7; D gene: .; V gene: TRBV6-5; CDR3 DNA: TGTGCCAGCAGATCGACAACTTCCTACGAGCAGTACTTC; CDR3 protein: CASRSTTSYEQYF
clone size: few; J gene: TRBJ2-2; D gene: .; V gene: TRBV2; CDR3 DNA: TGTGCCAGCAAAAGGACAGGGGAGCTGTTTTTT; CDR3 protein: CASKRTGELFF
clone size: few; J gene: TRBJ2-7; D gene: TRBD1; V gene: TRBV6-1; CDR3 DNA: TGTGCCAGCAGTGAAGCGGTCGGGACAGGCGGCGAGCAGTACTTC; CDR3 protein: CASSEAVGTGGEQYF
clone size: .; J gene: TRBJ1-3; D gene: .; V gene: TRBV11-3; CDR3 DNA: TGTGCCAGCAGCTTGGAGGACAGCCGAGGAAACACCATATATTTT; CDR3 protein: CASSLEDSRGNTIYF
clone size: .; J gene: TRBJ1-5; D gene: .; V gene: TRBV7-3; CDR3 DNA: TGTGCCAGCAGCTCTAGAGGGAAGACCCAGCATTTT; CDR3 protein: CASSSRGKTQHF
clone size: .; J gene: TRBJ2-3; D gene: TRBD2; V gene: TRBV6-6; CDR3 DNA: TGTGCCAGCAGCCCGGGACTAGCGATCGCAGATACGCAGTATTTT; CDR3 protein: CASSPGLAIADTQYF
clone size: .; J gene: TRBJ1-2; D gene: TRBD1; V gene: TRBV27; CDR3 DNA: TGTGCCAGCAGTCACACAGGGGTAGGTGGCTACACCTTC; CDR3 protein: CASSHTGVGGYTF
clone size: .; J gene: TRBJ2-3; D gene: .; V gene: TRBV2; CDR3 DNA: TGTGCCAGCGGCCTGACAGCCACAGATACGCAGTATTTT; CDR3 protein: CASGLTATDTQYF
clone size: .; J gene: TRBJ2-7; D gene: TRBD2; V gene: TRBV4-1; CDR3 DNA: TGCGCCAGCAGCACAGGCGGGGAAATAGCGGGAGGGCCCCAGCAGTACTTC; CDR3 protein: CASSTGGEIAGGPQQYF
clone size: few; J gene: TRBJ2-7; D gene: .; V gene: TRBV6-5; CDR3 DNA: TGTGCCAGCAGCCGGGACAAGTCCTACGAGCAGTACTTC; CDR3 protein: CASSRDKSYEQYF
clone size: .; J gene: TRBJ1-5; D gene: .; V gene: TRBV30; CDR3 DNA: TGTGCCTGGAGCGAGGGTGAGGGGCCCCAGCATTTT; CDR3 protein: CAWSEGEGPQHF
clone size: once; J gene: TRBJ2-1; D gene: .; V gene: TRBV4-3; CDR3 DNA: TGCGCCAGCAGCCAAGATTTAGGCACCCTCAATGAGCAGTTCTTC; CDR3 protein: CASSQDLGTLNEQFF
clone size: .; J gene: TRBJ2-1; D gene: TRBD2; V gene: TRBV11-3; CDR3 DNA: TGTGCCAGCAGCTTAAAGCGGGAGATCAATGAGCAGTTCTTC; CDR3 protein: CASSLKREINEQFF
clone size: .; J gene: TRBJ2-1; D gene: TRBD2; V gene: TRBV5-1; CDR3 DNA: TGCGCCAGCAGTCGAGGGTGGGTAGCGGGAGGGCCGCCCTACAATGAGCAGTTCTTC; CDR3 protein: CASSRGWVAGGPPYNEQFF
clone size: .; J gene: TRBJ2-5; D gene: TRBD2; V gene: TRBV5-4; CDR3 DNA: TGTGCCAGCAGCCGACTAGCGGGAGGGCAAGAGACCCAGTACTTC; CDR3 protein: CASSRLAGGQETQYF
clone size: .; J gene: TRBJ2-5; D gene: TRBD2; V gene: TRBV7-9; CDR3 DNA: TGTGCCAGCAGCTCCCGGACTAGCGGGAAAGAGACCCAGTACTTC; CDR3 protein: CASSSRTSGKETQYF